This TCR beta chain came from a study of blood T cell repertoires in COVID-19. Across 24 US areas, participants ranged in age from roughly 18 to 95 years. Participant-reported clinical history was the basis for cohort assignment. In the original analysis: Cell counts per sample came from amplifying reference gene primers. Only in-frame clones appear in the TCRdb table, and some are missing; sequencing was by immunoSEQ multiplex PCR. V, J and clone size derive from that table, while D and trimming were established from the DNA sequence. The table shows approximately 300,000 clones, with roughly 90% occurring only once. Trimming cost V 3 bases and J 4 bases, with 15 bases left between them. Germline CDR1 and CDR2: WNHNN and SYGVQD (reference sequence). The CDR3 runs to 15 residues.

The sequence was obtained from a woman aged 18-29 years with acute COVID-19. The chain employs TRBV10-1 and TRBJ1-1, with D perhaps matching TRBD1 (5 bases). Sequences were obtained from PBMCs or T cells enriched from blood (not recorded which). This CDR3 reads CASSDGTSPTTEAFF. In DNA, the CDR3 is TGCGCCAGCAGTGACGGGACTTCTCCGACCACTGAAGCTTTCTTT.